This is a list of T cell receptor beta chains from one sample in a study of cytomegalovirus exposure and HLA in healthy donors. Sequencing was performed with immunoSEQ multiplex PCR; in TCRdb, only in-frame clones are kept and a portion is missing. Of some 150,000 clones in the sample, 76% were seen once. What was sequenced was PBMCs. These receptors all stem from a woman aged 40 to 50 in good health and CMV-seronegative. The CDR3 runs from the conserved cysteine through the conserved F or W. A D gene is named only where the DNA matches it firmly. Size values are once, few and many counts, or a class for expanded clones, and some rows have none.

j_call clone_size v_call d_call cdr3_nt cdr3_aa
TRBJ1-1 once TRBV5-1 - TGCGCCAGCAGCTTGAAAAGCCGGGAAGCTTTCTTT CASSLKSREAFF
TRBJ2-3 - TRBV4-2 TRBD2 TGTGCCAGCAGCCAAGATCGCAGTGGGACTAGACGGGATACGCAGTATTTT CASSQDRSGTRRDTQYF
TRBJ2-6 - TRBV10-2 - TGCGCCAGCAGTGACACTTCTGGGGCCAACGTCCTGACTTTC CASSDTSGANVLTF
TRBJ2-2 few TRBV6-4 - TGTGCCAGCAGTGACGACTCGAACACCGGGGAGCTGTTTTTT CASSDDSNTGELFF
TRBJ2-7 once TRBV21-1 - TGTGCCAGCAGCAAGGAGGACAGGGATCCCTACGAGCAGTACTTC CASSKEDRDPYEQYF
TRBJ1-5 - TRBV4-1 - TGCGCCAGCAGCCAAGATGGCGCGGACAGTTATAATCAGCCCCAGCATTTT CASSQDGADSYNQPQHF
TRBJ2-2 few TRBV6-4 - TGTGCCAGCAGTGAGTTTGGGGAGACGAACACCGGGGAGCTGTTTTTT CASSEFGETNTGELFF
TRBJ2-1 - TRBV6-4 TRBD2 TGTGCCAGCAGTGAGGGACTAGCGGACTACAATGAGCAGTTCTTC CASSEGLADYNEQFF
TRBJ2-1 - TRBV5-1 TRBD1 TGCGCCAGCAGCCCGGGACAGGTAATGAACAATGAGCAGTTCTTC CASSPGQVMNNEQFF
TRBJ2-3 - TRBV6-5 - TGTGCCAGCAGCCCCGTTGGCGGCCGCACAGATACGCAGTATTTT CASSPVGGRTDTQYF
TRBJ2-5 - TRBV2 TRBD1 TGTGCCAGCAGTTTAACTACAGGGGTGGGGGCAGAGACCCAGTACTTC CASSLTTGVGAETQYF
TRBJ1-1 - TRBV2 - TGTGCCAGCGGGGGGGACACTGAAGCTTTCTTT CASGGDTEAFF
TRBJ2-3 - TRBV7-8 TRBD2 TGTGCCAGCAGCTTACTGGGACTAGCGGGAGATACGCAGTATTTT CASSLLGLAGDTQYF
TRBJ1-1 once TRBV28 - TGTGCCACCCTTCATTCGGGGGACACTGAAGCTTTCTTT CATLHSGDTEAFF
TRBJ1-3 - TRBV14 - TGTGCCAGCAGCGGATACAGTCAGATGGGAAACACCATATATTTT CASSGYSQMGNTIYF
TRBJ1-1 few TRBV5-5 TRBD1 TGTGCCAGCAGCTGGGACAGCGACACTGAAGCTTTCTTT CASSWDSDTEAFF
TRBJ2-1 - TRBV30 - TGTGCCTGGAGTCCCCCCGGGTCTTATGTCAATGAGCAGTTCTTC CAWSPPGSYVNEQFF
TRBJ2-5 - TRBV30 TRBD2 TGTGCCTGGACCCTGGGGGGGGAGACCCAGTACTTC CAWTLGGETQYF
TRBJ2-7 - TRBV28 - TGTGCCAGCAGCTCTCCCGACGGGATCTTGGAGCAGTACTTC CASSSPDGILEQYF
TRBJ2-6 - TRBV7-6 TRBD2 TGTGCCAGCAAAATCGGGGGGGGTAGGTCTGGGGCCAACGTCCTGACTTTC CASKIGGGRSGANVLTF
TRBJ1-3 - TRBV9 - TGTGCCAGCAGCGTAGGATCGGGTAGGGGAGGAAACACCATATATTTT CASSVGSGRGGNTIYF
TRBJ1-2 few TRBV27 - TGTGCCAGCAGTTTATCCAGGGCCTATGGCTACACCTTC CASSLSRAYGYTF
TRBJ1-1 few TRBV2 TRBD1 TGTGCCAGCAGTGAACAGGGACAGATGAACACTGAAGCTTTCTTT CASSEQGQMNTEAFF
TRBJ2-5 - TRBV5-1 - TGCGCCAGCAGCTTGGCCGTTCAGGGTACCGAGACCCAGTACTTC CASSLAVQGTETQYF
TRBJ2-2 - TRBV6-1 - TGTGCCAGCAGGATGGGGGGGCCCGGGGAGCTGTTTTTT CASRMGGPGELFF
TRBJ1-2 few TRBV7-9 - TGTGCCAGCAGCTTCGACAGATACTATGGCTACACCTTC CASSFDRYYGYTF
TRBJ2-1 - TRBV4-1 - TGCGCCAGCAGCCAAGACCGGGGCTCCTACAATGAGCAGTTCTTC CASSQDRGSYNEQFF
TRBJ2-3 once TRBV7-9 TRBD2 TGTGCCAGCAGAAAGCCGGGACTAGGCTTTATCACAGATACGCAGTATTTT CASRKPGLGFITDTQYF